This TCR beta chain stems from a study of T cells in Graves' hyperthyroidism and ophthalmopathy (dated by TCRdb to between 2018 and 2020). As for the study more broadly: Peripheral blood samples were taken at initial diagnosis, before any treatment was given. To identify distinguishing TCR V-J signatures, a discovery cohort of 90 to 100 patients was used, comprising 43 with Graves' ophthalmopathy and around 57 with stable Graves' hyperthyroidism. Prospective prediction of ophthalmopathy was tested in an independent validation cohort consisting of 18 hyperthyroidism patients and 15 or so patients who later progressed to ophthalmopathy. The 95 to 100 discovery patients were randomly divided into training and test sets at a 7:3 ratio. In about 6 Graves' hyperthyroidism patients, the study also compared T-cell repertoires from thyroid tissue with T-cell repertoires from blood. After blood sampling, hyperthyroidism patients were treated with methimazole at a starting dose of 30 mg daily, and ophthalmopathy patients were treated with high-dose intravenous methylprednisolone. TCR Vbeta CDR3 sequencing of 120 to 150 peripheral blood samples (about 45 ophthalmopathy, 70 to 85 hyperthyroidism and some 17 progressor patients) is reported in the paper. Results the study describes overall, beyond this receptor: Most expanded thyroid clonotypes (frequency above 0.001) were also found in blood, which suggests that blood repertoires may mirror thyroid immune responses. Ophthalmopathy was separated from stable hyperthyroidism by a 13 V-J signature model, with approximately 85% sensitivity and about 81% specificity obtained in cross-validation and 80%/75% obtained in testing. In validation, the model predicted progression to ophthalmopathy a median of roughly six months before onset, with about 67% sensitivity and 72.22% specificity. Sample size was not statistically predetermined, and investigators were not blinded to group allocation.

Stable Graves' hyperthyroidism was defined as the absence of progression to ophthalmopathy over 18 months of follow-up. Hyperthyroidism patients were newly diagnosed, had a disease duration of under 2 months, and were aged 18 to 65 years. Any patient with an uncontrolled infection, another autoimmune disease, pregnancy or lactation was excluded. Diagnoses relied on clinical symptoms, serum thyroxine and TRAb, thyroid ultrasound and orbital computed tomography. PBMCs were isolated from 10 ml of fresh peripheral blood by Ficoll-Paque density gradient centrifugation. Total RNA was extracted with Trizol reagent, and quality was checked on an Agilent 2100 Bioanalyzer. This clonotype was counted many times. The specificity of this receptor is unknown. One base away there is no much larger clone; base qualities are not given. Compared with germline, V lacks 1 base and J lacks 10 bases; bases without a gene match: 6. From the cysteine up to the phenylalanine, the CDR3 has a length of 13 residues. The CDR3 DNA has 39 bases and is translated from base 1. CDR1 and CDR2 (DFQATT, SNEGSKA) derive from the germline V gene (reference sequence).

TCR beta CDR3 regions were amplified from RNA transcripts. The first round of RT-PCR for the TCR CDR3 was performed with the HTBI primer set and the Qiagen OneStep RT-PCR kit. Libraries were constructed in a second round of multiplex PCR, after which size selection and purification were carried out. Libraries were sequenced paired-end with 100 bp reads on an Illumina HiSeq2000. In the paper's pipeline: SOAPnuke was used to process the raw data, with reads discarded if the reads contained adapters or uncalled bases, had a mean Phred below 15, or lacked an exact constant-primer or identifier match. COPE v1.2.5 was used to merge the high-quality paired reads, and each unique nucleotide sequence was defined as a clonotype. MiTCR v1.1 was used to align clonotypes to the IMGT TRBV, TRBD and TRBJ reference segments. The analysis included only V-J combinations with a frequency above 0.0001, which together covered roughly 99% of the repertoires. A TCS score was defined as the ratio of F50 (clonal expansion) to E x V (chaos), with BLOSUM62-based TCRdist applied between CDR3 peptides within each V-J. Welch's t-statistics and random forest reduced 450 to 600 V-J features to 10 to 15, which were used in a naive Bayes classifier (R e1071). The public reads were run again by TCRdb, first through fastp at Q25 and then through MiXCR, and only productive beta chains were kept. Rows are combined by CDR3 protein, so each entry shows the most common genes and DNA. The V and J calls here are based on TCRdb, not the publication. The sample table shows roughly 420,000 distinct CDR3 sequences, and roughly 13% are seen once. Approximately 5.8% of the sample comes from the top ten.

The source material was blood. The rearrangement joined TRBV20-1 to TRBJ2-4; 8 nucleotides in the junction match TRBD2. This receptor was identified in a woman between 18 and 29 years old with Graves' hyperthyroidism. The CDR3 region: CSARVSGNLIQYF. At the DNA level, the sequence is TGCAGTGCTAGAGTTAGCGGGAATTTGATTCAGTACTTC.